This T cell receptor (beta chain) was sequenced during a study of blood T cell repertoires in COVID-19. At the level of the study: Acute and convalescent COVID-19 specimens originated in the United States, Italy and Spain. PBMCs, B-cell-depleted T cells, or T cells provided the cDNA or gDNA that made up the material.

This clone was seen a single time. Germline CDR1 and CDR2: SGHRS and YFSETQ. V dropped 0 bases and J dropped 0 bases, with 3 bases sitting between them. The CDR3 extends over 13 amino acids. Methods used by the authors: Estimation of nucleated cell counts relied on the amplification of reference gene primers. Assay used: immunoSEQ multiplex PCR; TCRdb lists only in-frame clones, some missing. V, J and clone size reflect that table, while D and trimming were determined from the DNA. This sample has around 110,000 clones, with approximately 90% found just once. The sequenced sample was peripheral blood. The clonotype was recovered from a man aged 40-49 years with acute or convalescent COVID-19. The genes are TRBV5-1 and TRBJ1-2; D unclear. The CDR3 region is CASSLGANYGYTF. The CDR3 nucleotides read TGCGCCAGCAGCTTGGGAGCTAACTATGGCTACACCTTC.